These 15 T cell receptor beta chains came from one sample sequenced in a study of blood T cells in healthy people across ages. PCR was performed a second time for about 7 to 12 cycles using a sample-barcoded 5' primer and a J-beta primer mix. TCRdb used MiXCR to reprocess the 5' RACE reads, holding one entry per CDR3 protein. In the table there are roughly 1,500,000 distinct CDR3 sequences, around 36% of which are singletons. What was sequenced was blood. The receptor set was obtained from a woman between 25 and 40 years old in good health.

There are a few counts of this clonotype. The chain has TRBV12-3 or TRBV12-4 and TRBJ2-7; D perhaps matches TRBD1 (6 bases). V was clipped by 7 bases and J by 3 bases, with 19 bases between them. This CDR3 comprises 15 residues. The CDR3 bases are TGTGCCAGCACACAAAGGGGGACGGTTCTCTACGAGCAGTACTTC. Amino acid sequence: CASTQRGTVLYEQYF.

CDR3 sequence reads: CASSSDMNEQFF. DNA of the CDR3: TGTGCCAGCAGCTCCGATATGAATGAGCAGTTCTTC. The J gene is TRBJ2-1, the V gene TRBV7-9; no firm D call. There are 12 residues in the CDR3. Trimming stripped 4 bases from V and 7 bases from J, with 8 bases between. The V gene's germline CDR1 is SEHNR and CDR2 FQNEAQ (reference sequence).

The sample holds a few counts of this clonotype. This rearrangement joins TRBV3-1 to TRBJ2-1; 7 bases match TRBD2. J was trimmed by 4 bases and V by 1 base; bases with no gene match: 13. The CDR3 runs to 18 residues. The germline V gene encodes CDR1 LGHDT and CDR2 YNNKEL (reference sequence). The DNA of the CDR3 is TGTGCCAGCAGCCAAGGACAAACTTCCCGACTAGCTTACAATGAGCAGTTCTTC. It is translated as CASSQGQTSRLAYNEQFF.

The chain joins TRBV20-1 to TRBJ2-7, with D unresolved. The CDR3 is 16 amino acids. From germline, CDR1 is DFQATT and CDR2 SNEGSKA (reference sequence). The V end was cut by 6 bases, the J end by 0 bases, with 21 bases between. CDR3 sequence: CSARAVEPSSSYEQYF. The CDR3 coding sequence is TGCAGTGCCCGGGCGGTGGAGCCCTCCAGCTCCTACGAGCAGTACTTC.

The chain joins TRBV20-1 to TRBJ2-3; 10 bases are shared with TRBD1. The CDR3 is 15 residues long. Germline V gene lookup returns CDR1 DFQATT and CDR2 SNEGSKA (reference sequence). The V gene end was trimmed by 0 bases and the J gene end by 5 bases; junction bases not matched to a gene: 5. CDR3 loop: CSAREGTGAGDTQYF. CDR3 coding DNA: TGCAGTGCTAGAGAGGGGACAGGGGCCGGAGATACGCAGTATTTT.

The chain employs TRBV27 and TRBJ1-2; a weak D match, TRBD1 (5 bases). V was trimmed by 2 bases and J by 3 bases, leaving 10 bases between them. The CDR3 consists of 14 residues. Germline V CDR1 and CDR2: MNHEY, SMNVEV (reference sequence). CDR3 DNA: TGTGCCAGCAGTTTAACTCAGGGTGACTATGGCTACACCTTC. This codes for CASSLTQGDYGYTF.

This clonotype was counted at least ten times. The genes are TRBV29-1 and TRBJ2-7; D unclear. The germline CDR1 and CDR2 sequences are SQVTM and ANQGSEA. The CDR3 runs 11 residues. Between the trimmed V and J ends, which lost 6 bases and 2 bases, there was a span of 8 bases. CDR3 sequence: CSVDNAYEQYF. The CDR3 region has the DNA TGCAGCGTAGACAATGCCTACGAGCAGTACTTC.

This clonotype was picked up a small number of times. A much bigger clone sits one base away, suggesting this may be a read error. The rearrangement joins TRBV6-1 to TRBJ2-7; D possibly corresponds to TRBD2 (6 bases). V was cut by 0 bases and J by 6 bases, with 6 bases left in between. The CDR3 runs 12 residues. The germline V gene has CDR1 MNHNS and CDR2 SASEGT. The CDR3 DNA is TGTGCCAGCAGTGAAGCGGGGGGCGAGCAGTACTTC. It translates to CASSEAGGEQYF.

J is TRBJ2-1 and V is TRBV7-2; 9 bases map to TRBD2. Germline V CDR1 and CDR2: SGHTA, FQGNSA. This CDR3 region has 17 residues. The V segment lost 5 bases and the J segment 1 base; nucleotides outside the gene matches: 9. CDR3 coding DNA: TGTGCCAGCAGCACAAAGACTAGCGGCCTATCCTACAATGAGCAGTTCTTC. Protein product: CASSTKTSGLSYNEQFF.

The chain carries TRBV7-2 and TRBJ2-5, with TRBD2 matching over 10 bases. The CDR3 is made up of 18 amino acids. CDR1 is SGHTA, CDR2 FQGNSA, per germline. V trimming: 5 bases; J trimming: 2 bases; junction bases outside the gene matches: 14. The CDR3 bases are TGTGCCAGCAGCCGTATAGCGGGGGGCCGAAGTCTACAAGAGACCCAGTACTTC. This translates into CASSRIAGGRSLQETQYF. Full variable domain (outside the CDR3, taken from reference TRBV7-2 and TRBJ2-5): GAGVSQSPSNKVTEKGKDVELRCDPISGHTALYWYRQSLGQGLEFLIYFQGNSAPDKSGLPSDRFSAERTGGSVSTLTIQRTQQEDSAVYLCASSRIAGGRSLQETQYFGPGTRLLVL.

V and J are TRBV7-7 and TRBJ2-2; D might be TRBD1 (5 bases). V lost 2 bases and J lost 7, with 11 bases in between. Looked up from germline, CDR1 is SSHAT and CDR2 is FNYEAQ (reference sequence). This CDR3 spans 14 amino acids. As DNA, the CDR3 is TGTGCCAGCAGCTTAAGGGGCGATGGCGGGGAGCTGTTTTTT. Residues: CASSLRGDGGELFF.

A note on this clonotype: A much bigger clone sits one base away, suggesting this may be a read error. This CDR3 reads CTSSLVVAGVTQYF. CDR3 nucleotides: TGTACCAGCAGTTTAGTGGTGGCGGGCGTGACCCAGTACTTC. This sequence joins TRBV12-3 or TRBV12-4 and TRBJ2-5; D possibly corresponds to TRBD2 (5 bases). CDR3 length: 14 residues.

This rearrangement joins TRBV5-1 to TRBJ2-5; a weak D match, TRBD1 (6 bases). From germline, CDR1 is SGHRS and CDR2 YFSETQ. The CDR3 is 16 residues long. V dropped 0 bases and J dropped 5 bases, with 17 bases sitting between them. CDR3 loop: CASSLAVSGDWETQYF. Written as DNA, the CDR3 is TGCGCCAGCAGCTTGGCCGTCTCAGGGGATTGGGAGACCCAGTACTTC.

This sequence joins TRBV10-2 and TRBJ1-2, with 8 bases matching TRBD1. The CDR3 runs to 12 residues. Germline V lookup: CDR1 WSHSY, CDR2 SAAADI. With V trimmed by 6 bases and J by 10 bases, 7 bases remained unmatched. The CDR3 nucleotides read TGCGCCAGCAGACCGACAGGGGACCTCTACACCTTC. Translation: CASRPTGDLYTF.

The CDR3 DNA reads TGTGCCAGCAGCTTAGATCCGGGAGATTCACCCCTCCACTTT. Protein product: CASSLDPGDSPLHF. The chain links TRBV11-2 to TRBJ1-6; D is uncertain. V was cut by 0 bases and J by 8 bases, with 8 bases left in between. Per the germline V gene, CDR1 is SGHAT and CDR2 is FQNNGV. The CDR3 consists of 14 residues.